This T cell receptor beta chain is from a study of T cell repertoires in cytomegalovirus infection. Looking at the study overall: Newly reported HLA-C-restricted and thoroughly characterized HLA-B-restricted CMV epitopes were employed. Both a matching HLA type and CMV infection were indicated by public TCR beta signatures.

TCRdb passed the reads through MiXCR, listing each CDR3 protein once. The sample includes about 920,000 distinct CDR3 sequences, roughly 30% of them seen just once. About this clonotype: Its antigen is currently unknown.

The clonotype was recovered from a human donor in good health (CMV status not recorded). Some clones in this sample may be carry-over from other donors' samples. The sequences come from cultured CD8+ T cells from PBMCs, collected from culture after CMV antigen stimulation.

The DNA for the CDR3 is TGTGCCAGCAGTTTAGGAGCGACAGGGTTGGGGGGCTACACCTTC. This codes for CASSLGATGLGGYTF. The genes are TRBV12-3 or TRBV12-4 and TRBJ1-2; 7 bases agree with TRBD1. V dropped 1 base and J dropped 8; count of bases not matched to a gene: 10. This CDR3 spans 15 amino acids.